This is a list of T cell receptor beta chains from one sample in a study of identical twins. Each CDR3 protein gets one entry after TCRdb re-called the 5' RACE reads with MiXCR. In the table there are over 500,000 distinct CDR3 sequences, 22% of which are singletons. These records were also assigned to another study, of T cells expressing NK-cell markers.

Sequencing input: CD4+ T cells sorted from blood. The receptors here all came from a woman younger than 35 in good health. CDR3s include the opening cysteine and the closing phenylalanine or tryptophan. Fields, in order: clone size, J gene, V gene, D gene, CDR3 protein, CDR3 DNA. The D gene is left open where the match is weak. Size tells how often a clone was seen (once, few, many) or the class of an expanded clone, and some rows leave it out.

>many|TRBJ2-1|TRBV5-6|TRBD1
CASSVVGQGIRNEQFF
TGTGCCAGCAGCGTCGTTGGACAGGGAATAAGAAATGAGCAGTTCTTC
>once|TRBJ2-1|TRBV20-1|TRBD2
CSARPFYGTSGHNEQFF
TGCAGTGCTAGGCCTTTTTACGGGACTAGCGGACACAATGAGCAGTTCTTC
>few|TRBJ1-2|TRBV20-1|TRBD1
CSAFSGQGVEGYTF
TGCAGTGCTTTTTCGGGACAGGGCGTGGAAGGCTACACCTTC
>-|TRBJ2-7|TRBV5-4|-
CASSFREYEQYF
TGTGCCAGCAGCTTCCGGGAATACGAGCAGTACTTC
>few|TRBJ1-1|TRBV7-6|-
CASSLAVQAEAFF
TGTGCCAGCAGCTTAGCGGTCCAGGCCGAAGCTTTCTTT
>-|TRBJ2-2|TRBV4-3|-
CASSQVNTDTGELFF
TGCGCCAGCAGCCAAGTCAACACCGACACCGGGGAGCTGTTTTTT
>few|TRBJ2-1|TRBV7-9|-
CASSFPRRSYNEQFF
TGTGCCAGCAGCTTCCCGAGAAGGAGCTACAATGAGCAGTTCTTC
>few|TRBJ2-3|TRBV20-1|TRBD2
CSAAPGLAGVKGSTDTQYF
TGCAGTGCTGCTCCGGGACTAGCGGGGGTTAAGGGTAGCACAGATACGCAGTATTTT
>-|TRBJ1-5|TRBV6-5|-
CASSSRIGGQPQHF
TGTGCCAGCAGTTCACGAATCGGGGGGCAGCCCCAGCATTTT
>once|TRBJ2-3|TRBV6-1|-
CASRSGQFTTDTQYF
TGTGCCAGCAGATCCGGTCAATTCACCACAGATACGCAGTATTTT
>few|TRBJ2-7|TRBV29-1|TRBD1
CSVQTGVSYEQYF
TGCAGCGTACAGACAGGGGTCTCCTACGAGCAGTACTTC
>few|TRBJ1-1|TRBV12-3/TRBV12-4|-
CASSSHITEAFF
TGTGCCAGCAGTTCTCATATCACTGAAGCTTTCTTT
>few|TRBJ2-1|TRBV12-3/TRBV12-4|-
CASSLWVGGAAEQFF
TGTGCCAGCAGTTTATGGGTAGGGGGGGCGGCTGAGCAGTTCTTC
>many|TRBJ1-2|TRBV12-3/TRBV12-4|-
CASRDSMGGYTF
TGTGCCAGCCGAGACTCTATGGGTGGCTACACCTTC
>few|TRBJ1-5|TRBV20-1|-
CRRGGNQPQHF
TGCAGGAGGGGGGGCAATCAGCCCCAGCATTTT
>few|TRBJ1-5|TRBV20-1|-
CSASVGQINQPQHF
TGCAGTGCTAGCGTCGGTCAGATCAATCAGCCCCAGCATTTT
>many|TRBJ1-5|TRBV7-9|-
CASSLQLQGGDQPQHF
TGTGCCAGCAGCCTTCAATTACAGGGAGGCGATCAGCCCCAGCATTTT
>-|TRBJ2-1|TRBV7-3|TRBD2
CASSPGGLAAATFYNEQFF
TGTGCCAGCAGCCCAGGGGGACTAGCGGCCGCTACCTTCTACAATGAGCAGTTCTTC
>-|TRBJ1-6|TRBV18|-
CATADGVGNSPLHF
TGTGCCACCGCAGACGGGGTGGGGAATTCACCCCTCCACTTT
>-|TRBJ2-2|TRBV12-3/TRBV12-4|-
CASSLTGGWNTGELFF
TGTGCCAGCAGCTTAACGGGCGGCTGGAACACCGGGGAGCTGTTTTTT
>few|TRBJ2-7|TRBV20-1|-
CSAMGDGPYEQYF
TGCAGTGCGATGGGAGACGGTCCCTACGAGCAGTACTTC
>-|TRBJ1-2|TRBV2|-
CASSVQDFNNYGYTF
TGTGCCAGCAGTGTACAGGATTTTAATAACTATGGCTACACCTTC
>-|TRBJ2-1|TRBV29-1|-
CSVELREIYNEQFF
TGCAGCGTTGAGTTGAGGGAAATTTACAATGAGCAGTTCTTC
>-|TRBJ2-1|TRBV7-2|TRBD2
CASSLLGTSGRNEQFF
TGTGCCAGCAGCTTACTCGGGACTAGCGGTAGGAATGAGCAGTTCTTC
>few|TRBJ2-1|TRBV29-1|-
CSVDTSGESFF
TGCAGCGTTGACACTTCGGGAGAGTCGTTCTTC
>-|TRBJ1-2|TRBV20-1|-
CSARRGIYGYTF
TGCAGTGCTAGACGGGGAATTTATGGCTACACCTTC
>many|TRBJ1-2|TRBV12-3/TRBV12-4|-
CASRPDQGYGYTF
TGTGCCAGCAGACCGGACCAAGGATATGGCTACACCTTC
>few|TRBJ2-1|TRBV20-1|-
CSADLTGSSRSEQFF
TGCAGTGCCGACCTTACAGGATCCAGTCGTAGTGAGCAGTTCTTC
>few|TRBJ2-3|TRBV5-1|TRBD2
CASSPRGGHGDTQYF
TGCGCCAGCAGCCCTCGGGGGGGGCATGGCGATACGCAGTATTTT
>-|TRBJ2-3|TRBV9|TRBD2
CASSPGLAGGHTDTQYF
TGTGCCAGCAGCCCTGGACTAGCGGGGGGGCATACAGATACGCAGTATTTT
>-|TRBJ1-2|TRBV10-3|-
CAISEGRCPSF
TGTGCCATCAGTGAGGGACGATGCCCCTCCTTC
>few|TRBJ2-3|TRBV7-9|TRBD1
CASSLGGGLRTDTQYF
TGTGCCAGCAGCTTAGGAGGGGGCCTCCGCACAGATACGCAGTATTTT
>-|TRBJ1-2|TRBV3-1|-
CASSQPNYGYTF
TGTGCCAGCAGCCAGCCCAACTATGGCTACACCTTC
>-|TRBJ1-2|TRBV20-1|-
CSAGTSGSGYTF
TGCAGTGCTGGCACTTCGGGTTCGGGCTACACCTTC
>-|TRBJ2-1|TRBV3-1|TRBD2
CASSRTSGRGNEQFF
TGTGCCAGCAGCCGAACTAGCGGGAGAGGCAATGAGCAGTTCTTC
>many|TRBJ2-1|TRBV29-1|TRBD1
CSVEVEAGGTEQFF
TGCAGCGTTGAAGTGGAGGCAGGGGGTACTGAGCAGTTCTTC
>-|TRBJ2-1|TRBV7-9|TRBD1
CASSLKRQGPNEQFF
TGTGCCAGCAGCCTCAAACGACAGGGGCCCAATGAGCAGTTCTTC
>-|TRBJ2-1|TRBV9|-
CASSVEAVGNEQFF
TGTGCCAGCAGCGTAGAGGCAGTGGGCAATGAGCAGTTCTTC
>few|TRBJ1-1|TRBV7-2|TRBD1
CASSPIPQGAGTEAFF
TGTGCCAGCAGCCCCATACCCCAGGGGGCAGGCACTGAAGCTTTCTTT
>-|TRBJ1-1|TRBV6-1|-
CASTAPGGGRRAFF
TGTGCCAGCACCGCCCCGGGGGGCGGCCGTCGAGCTTTCTTT
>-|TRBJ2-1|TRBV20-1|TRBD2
CSAQTEVPGLAGEGTYNEQFF
TGCAGTGCCCAGACGGAGGTACCGGGACTAGCGGGAGAAGGAACCTACAATGAGCAGTTCTTC
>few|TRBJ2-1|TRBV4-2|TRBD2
CASSQVRTGLAVNEQFF
TGTGCCAGCAGCCAAGTGAGAACCGGACTAGCAGTTAATGAGCAGTTCTTC
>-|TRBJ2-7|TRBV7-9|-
CAIQTGAYEQYF
TGTGCCATCCAGACGGGAGCCTACGAGCAGTACTTC
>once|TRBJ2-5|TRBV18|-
CASSPIEETQYF
TGTGCCAGCTCACCAATAGAAGAGACCCAGTACTTC
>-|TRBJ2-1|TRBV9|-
CASSVSPFEGDNEQFF
TGTGCCAGCAGCGTCTCCCCCTTTGAGGGCGACAATGAGCAGTTCTTC
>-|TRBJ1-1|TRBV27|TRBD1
CASSLSGTGLNTEAFF
TGTGCCAGCAGTTTGTCCGGGACAGGGTTGAACACTGAAGCTTTCTTT
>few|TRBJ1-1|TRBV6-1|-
CASRPLKNTEAFF
TGTGCCAGCAGACCACTCAAGAACACTGAAGCTTTCTTT
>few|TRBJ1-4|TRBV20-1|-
CSATWGGGEKLFF
TGCAGTGCGACCTGGGGAGGGGGTGAAAAACTGTTTTTT
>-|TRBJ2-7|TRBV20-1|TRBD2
CSAPRTSATYEQYF
TGCAGTGCTCCAAGGACTAGCGCCACCTACGAGCAGTACTTC
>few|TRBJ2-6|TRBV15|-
CATSTYRAGANVLTF
TGTGCCACCAGCACATACAGGGCTGGGGCCAACGTCCTGACTTTC
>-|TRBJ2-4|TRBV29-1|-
CSVESRAGNIQYF
TGCAGCGTTGAAAGTCGGGCTGGCAACATTCAGTACTTC
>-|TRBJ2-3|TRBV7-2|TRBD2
CASSPSGTGTDTQYF
TGTGCCAGCAGCCCTAGCGGGACGGGCACAGATACGCAGTATTTT
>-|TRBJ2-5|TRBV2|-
CASTTQGANQETQYF
TGTGCCAGCACCACCCAAGGGGCCAACCAAGAGACCCAGTACTTC
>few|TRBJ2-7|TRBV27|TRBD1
CASSLRQGISIYEQYF
TGTGCCAGCAGTTTAAGACAGGGAATCTCCATCTACGAGCAGTACTTC
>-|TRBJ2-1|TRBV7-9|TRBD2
CASSFAAGAYNEQFF
TGTGCCAGCAGCTTTGCAGCGGGGGCCTACAATGAGCAGTTCTTC